This T cell receptor (beta chain) emerged from a study of blood T cell repertoires in COVID-19. Study-wide background: Material from acute and convalescent COVID-19 was sourced from the United States, Italy and Spain.

Using immunoSEQ multiplex PCR, the repertoire was profiled, and TCRdb retains in-frame clones only, with some absent. The sample records fewer than 350,000 clones, roughly 90% being singletons. This CDR3 is 16 amino acids long. Germline lookup yields CDR1 MDHEN and CDR2 SYDVKM. Germline trimming cut 6 bases from V and 4 bases from J; bases unmatched to any gene: 9. Sequenced sample: PBMCs or T cells enriched from blood (not recorded which). This sequence originates from a woman in her forties who had recovered from COVID-19. The V call is TRBV28, the J call TRBJ1-2; 12 bases are a match to TRBD1. The CDR3 spells CASSLPGQGALYGYTF. The CDR3 nucleotides are TGTGCCAGCAGCCTTCCGGGACAGGGGGCTCTCTATGGCTACACCTTC.